This entry lists 5 T cell receptor beta chains sequenced from one sample in a study of blood T cell repertoires in COVID-19. Using immunoSEQ multiplex PCR, the repertoire was profiled, and TCRdb retains in-frame clones only, with some absent. The sample includes around 60,000 clones, around nine tenths of them seen just once. The sequencing sample was made of peripheral blood. The receptor set was obtained from a man aged 55 to 70 with acute or convalescent COVID-19.

J is TRBJ2-7 and V is TRBV27; perhaps TRBD1 as D (6 bases). V was trimmed by 7 bases and J by 3 bases, leaving 19 bases between them. The CDR3 has 15 amino acids. Germline V gene lookup returns CDR1 MNHEY and CDR2 SMNVEV (reference sequence). The CDR3 reads CASKVQGQTLYEQYF. CDR3 sequence (DNA): TGTGCCAGCAAAGTCCAGGGGCAGACTCTCTACGAGCAGTACTTC.

This chain links TRBV15 with TRBJ2-5; 8 positions match TRBD2. Germline CDR1 and CDR2: LNHNV and YYDKDF (reference sequence). The V and J ends lost 4 bases and 5 bases, in that order; junction bases with no gene match: 6. The CDR3 totals 14 residues. The CDR3 loop reads CATSTGGGQETQYF. The CDR3, as DNA: TGTGCCACCAGCACCGGGGGGGGCCAGGAGACCCAGTACTTC.

J is TRBJ1-6 and V is TRBV5-5; D unresolved. Germline-derived CDR1 and CDR2 are SGHKS and YYEKEE (reference sequence). The CDR3 is made up of 12 amino acids. Deletions cut 2 bases from V and 14 bases from J, with 11 bases between. The DNA of the CDR3 is TGTGCCAGCAGCTTTCCGGGGTCAACCCTCCACTTT. It specifies CASSFPGSTLHF.

The V and J genes are TRBV29-1 and TRBJ2-7; 11 positions agree with TRBD1. CDR3 size: 15 residues. V was clipped by 5 bases and J by 4 bases; unmatched bases: 10. The germline V gene encodes CDR1 SQVTM and CDR2 ANQGSEA. CDR3 DNA sequence: TGCAGCGTTCTGGACCACGGACAGGGGGCGTACGAGCAGTACTTC. Its protein product is CSVLDHGQGAYEQYF.

This clone has just one count. V and J are TRBV7-6 and TRBJ1-6; 9 bases are shared with TRBD1. From germline, CDR1 is SGHVS and CDR2 FNYEAQ. J gave up 7 bases and V 5 bases, and 6 bases lay outside the gene matches. The CDR3 loop spans 15 amino acids. CDR3 sequence reads: CASSIGQGRNSPLHF. The DNA for the CDR3 is TGTGCCAGCAGCATCGGACAGGGGCGGAATTCACCCCTCCACTTT.